The clone carrying this TCR beta chain was seen ten or more times. Trimming at V came to 3 bases and at J to 6 bases, leaving 13 bases not matched to a gene. The CDR3 runs to 17 residues. Germline assignment: CDR1 SGDLS and CDR2 YYNGEE. The data originate from a study of CD8+CD57+ T cells in acquired aplastic anemia. Turning to the study itself: An average of roughly 2.9 ug of DNA was obtained from sorted CD4+ and CD8+ cells.

Template material for TCR beta VDJ and CDR3 profiling consisted of genomic DNA. TCRdb analysed the reads with MiXCR anew, one entry per CDR3 protein. The repertoire holds some 130,000 distinct CDR3 sequences, with about 46% as singletons. The chain has TRBV9 and TRBJ2-2, with 8 bases that match TRBD2. Sequenced: sorted CD4+, CD8+, or CD8+CD57+ T cells (not recorded which) from PBMCs. The clonotype originates from a human donor in good health, serving as a control. This chain's CDR3 is CASSGPRGAGGAGELFF. CDR3 nucleotides: TGTGCCAGCAGCGGCCCCAGAGGCGCGGGGGGCGCCGGGGAGCTGTTTTTT.